This T cell receptor beta chain was captured by sequencing in a study of cytomegalovirus exposure and HLA in healthy donors (TCRdb year 2017). At the level of the whole study: According to an earlier analysis of 450 to 650 of the donors, about 170 million T cells yielded 117 million unique TCR beta sequences and approximately 280 Gb of sequence data. In a later analysis, previously published TCR beta repertoires from roughly 710 donors were re-analyzed and high-resolution HLA genotyping was added so that TCR occurrence patterns could be studied. Among under 450 genotyped donors of the cohort, an average of roughly 240,000 unique TCR beta nucleotide sequences were sequenced per donor, roughly 20% of them non-productive. The study aimed to test whether cataloging public T cell receptors could reveal signatures of past pathogen exposure. Because of strong linkage in the cohort, roughly five DR-DQ haplotypes were treated as single units for association and clustering. A later genetic analysis took genome-wide SNP genotypes for about 55% of the 666 donors and used that subset as a discovery cohort. HLA typing covered class I and class II loci at four-digit resolution. In addition to the first cohort of 666 subjects, a separate validation cohort of 100 to 150 different subjects was used. To decide whether each TCR beta V gene segment behaved as functional or pseudogenic, an earlier analysis of approximately 590 of the donors relied on high-throughput TCR beta sequencing. Every discovery cohort repertoire had been produced on one sequencing platform. The study used immunosequencing to profile the T cell repertoires of 600 to 850 subjects and linked those repertoires to cytomegalovirus serostatus. The later analysis used no new phenotypic data to find candidate immune exposures, relying instead on TCR beta sequences and their occurrence across donors. Approximately 300 gigabases of sequencing data and around 80 million unique TCR sequences made up an early release that covered 500 to 650 HLA-typed donors. The number of typed donors differed by locus: 629-630 for A, B, C, DRB1 and DQB1; 522 for DQA1; around 580 for DPA1; and roughly 470 for DPB1. Donor age, sex, ethnicity and CMV serostatus were collected together with the repertoire data. To predict cytomegalovirus infection status, the study brought together high-throughput TCR immunosequencing, statistical association of individual TCRs with disease status, and machine learning. Among the approximately 430 genotyped donors, about 83% belonged to the genetic ancestry cluster associated with self-reported Caucasian donors. General findings and caveats noted by the study authors: A later analysis associated roughly 17,000 TCR beta sequences with specific HLA alleles at a false discovery rate of 0.05. Most TCR sequences were seen in very few donors, while some public TCRs were found in many individuals. Some IMGT-functional V segments, including TRBV6-2 and TRBV6-3, could not be distinguished by the 87-base-pair reads and were therefore excluded. In a later analysis, the rate of TCR association differed among HLA loci, with DRB1 alleles having the most associated TCRs and HLA-C alleles having the fewest. The cohort was sequenced for TCR beta chains only, and without alpha or paired-chain data the features that could be detected were limited. A total of fewer than 200 TCR beta chains were listed by the study as associated with cytomegalovirus. A few of the identified cytomegalovirus-associated TCR beta chains were confirmed in vitro to be specific for cytomegalovirus antigens. According to the authors, the approach could potentially be generalized to other disease states and immunological phenotypes. In a later genetic analysis, fewer N-insertions in productive TCRs were reported among donors in an Asian-associated ancestry cluster than the 666-donor mean. Because counts were too low, seventeen rarely observed V segments, including chromosome 9 orphons, were excluded from the earlier analysis of around 640 of the donors. Broadly in line with IMGT annotations, most TCR beta V segments showed up in productive rearrangements about 87% or about 30% of the time in an earlier analysis of 450 to 600 of the donors. Strong co-occurrence of HLA alleles, especially DR and DQ, made assigning TCR associations to individual alleles difficult. Linkage disequilibrium might explain the correlated functional status among segregating V segments, but an unknown experimental factor could not be excluded. The presence/absence analyses assumed that sequencing depth was roughly uniform across donors, and that assumption may not be true. Several of the top co-occurrence clusters appeared to be linked to parvovirus B19, influenza, CMV and Epstein-Barr virus, according to a later analysis. A further reported finding was that TCR beta sequences accurately predicted the HLA-A and HLA-B alleles for most subjects in the first cohort. HLA typing was unavailable for some donors at each locus, so association tests used only the typed subset. In a later genetic analysis, a missense DCLRE1C variant was associated with V-gene and J-gene trimming of TCR beta chains, and the association was replicated in an independent cohort. Compared with equally common non-associated chains, HLA-associated TCR beta chains in a later analysis were more clonally expanded and had lower generation probabilities. The classifier was reported to diagnose cytomegalovirus status with high specificity and sensitivity in both the original and validation cohorts. CMV serostatus was the only immune exposure information available for the cohort. According to a later analysis, most CMV-associated TCR beta chains appeared to be HLA-restricted, and the HLA associations seemed to be driven largely by CMV exposure. A cluster of highly shared sequence variants was judged likely to be a technical artifact of the sequencing pipeline.

The cohort was made up of 666 healthy bone marrow donors. All cohort members were sampled while nominally healthy, although unrecorded immune exposures were likely present. The donor was CMV seronegative and belonged to the group of 350 to 400 seronegative cohort members. Every donor gave a peripheral blood sample, and the peripheral blood mononuclear cells from that sample were used for TCR beta sequencing. The Qiagen DNeasy Blood Extraction Kit was used to extract genomic DNA from the blood cell samples. Here V drops 8 bases and J drops 7 bases, and the junction holds 10 bases not matched to any gene. For CDR1 and CDR2, the germline V gene lists MNHEY and SVGAGI. Reading from cysteine to phenylalanine, the CDR3 counts 14 amino acids. The sequence is cut down to CDR3 DNA, 42 bases in frame from base 1. A word on this clone: No cognate antigen has been identified for it.

The receptor library was made with the immunoSEQ multiplex PCR assay. For the multiplex PCR, a mixture combining 60 forward primers for TCR Vbeta segments and 13 reverse primers for TCR Jbeta segments was used. The CDR3 region of rearranged TCR beta genes was amplified from genomic DNA with a multiplex PCR assay. The amplified TCR beta libraries were sequenced on the Illumina HiSeq System as 87-base-pair reads. The authors' analysis ran thus. In a later analysis, some 80 million unique TCR beta chains were counted across the approximately 620 repertoires, and around 10 million of these chains were shared by at least two donors. A nearest-neighbor algorithm error-corrected the raw reads and collapsed the reads into unique sequences, merging closely related sequences to remove PCR and sequencing errors. Alignment of CDR3 sequences to IMGT reference sequences was used to assign V, D and J gene segments. For a sequence to be retained, a match of at least six nucleotides to both a V gene segment and a J gene segment was required. Rearrangements were called productive when the CDR3 lacked stop codons and stayed in frame with V and J; all others were non-productive. CDR3 was defined according to IMGT convention as the region running from the second conserved V-encoded cysteine to the conserved J-encoded phenylalanine. The earlier analysis of 450 to 750 of the donors excluded any sequence lacking an unambiguous match to a single V gene segment. An earlier analysis of several hundred of the donors called V segments functional above 56.7% productive rearrangements and segregating when the between-donor standard deviation exceeded 5%. A statistical classification framework was built to diagnose cytomegalovirus status from the catalog of TCR beta chain sequences. V and J gene assignment, in a later analysis, came from comparing TCR nucleotide sequences with IMGT/GENE-DB human TR gene sequences. The TCRdist pipeline was used in a later analysis to assign CDR3 sequences and most-parsimonious VDJ recombination scenarios. In a later analysis, every TCR beta chain was defined by the combination of its CDR3 amino acid sequence and its V-gene family, and reads without a unique V-gene family were dropped. As a way to deal with suspected cross-contamination and a sequencing artifact, a later analysis dropped 640 or so nucleotide sequences that were highly shared and had low generation probability. In a later analysis, a clonal expansion index for each public chain was calculated from normalized within-repertoire ranks of inferred template counts. A later analysis computed generation probabilities with a VDJ recombination model fitted to out-of-frame rearrangements, and checked the results against IGoR. A later analysis scored TCR-TCR, TCR-HLA and TCR-CMV co-occurrence with hypergeometric tests, applying a repertoire-size bias correction to TCR pairs. To estimate false discovery rates, a later analysis permuted the HLA or CMV assignments 20 times. A later analysis grouped co-occurring TCRs with DBSCAN, adding TCRdist sequence similarity when clustering within HLA-allele-positive subsets. Repertoires with fewer than 30,000 or more than 120,000 public chains, plus five repertoires with anomalous nucleotide sharing, were excluded from co-occurrence clustering. The clones in this table, taken by TCRdb from immuneACCESS, are in-frame only. Not every clone is retained; where verified, under half of the shortfall comes from an unresolved V gene, and the cause of the rest is unknown. The V and J calls and clone size come from that table; D and trimming were worked out from the DNA. The sample table holds about 130,000 clones. The ten top clones hold more than 0.8% of the sample.

The sequence joins TRBV6-5 to TRBJ2-1, and TRBD1 matches 8 of the central bases. This receptor was obtained from a man between 18 and 35 years old in good health and CMV-seronegative. Sequencing was done on a sample of PBMCs. The nucleotide sequence reads as follows: TGTGCCAGCGGGTCGGACAGGGTAGGAAATGAGCAGTTCTTC. It codes for CASGSDRVGNEQFF.